The T cell receptor beta chain described here comes from a study of T cells in tuberculosis. V was pared by 2 bases and J by 8 bases, with 12 bases of the junction left unmatched. This CDR3 contains 16 residues. Germline values: CDR1 MNHEY, CDR2 SMNVEV (reference sequence). The data were produced by immunoSEQ multiplex PCR, yet TCRdb's version contains in-frame clones alone and is incomplete. The sample shows 30,000 to 40,000 clones, approximately 91% of them seen only once. The sequencing input was PBMCs. The chain recombines TRBV27 with TRBJ1-5, with TRBD1 identical over 7 bases. This receptor was taken from a donor aged 10-29 years with latent tuberculosis or without tuberculosis infection. The CDR3 here is CASSLRGRRTSEPQHF. CDR3 DNA: TGTGCCAGCAGTTTAAGGGGGCGGCGGACCTCGGAGCCCCAGCATTTT.